What follows are 22 T cell receptor beta chains derived from one specimen sequenced in a study of T cell repertoires in cytomegalovirus infection (dated by TCRdb to the late 2010s). No antigen has been identified for these receptors. The sequencer was an Illumina HiSeq 1500. In-frame beta chains were kept once TCRdb had trimmed the public reads at Q25 with fastp and called clones with MiXCR. Merged by CDR3 protein, the rows form single entries marked with the most common genes and DNA. The table for this sample lists approximately 220,000 distinct CDR3 sequences; 38% of them were counted only once. 55% to 60% of the sample is held by the ten biggest clonotypes. The treatment or condition label, read with the paper, signifies: in vitro stimulation with specific CMV peptide epitopes to enrich CMV-specific T cells. Sample: CD8+ T cells from cultured PBMCs, taken from culture after CMV antigen stimulation. These receptors all come from a human donor in good health (CMV status not recorded). Some clones in this sample may be carry-over from other donors' samples.

V gene TRBV2 combines with J gene TRBJ1-6; D is uncertain. The length of the CDR3 is 16 residues. Germline-derived CDR1 and CDR2 are SNHLY and FYNNEI. Trimming pared 2 bases from V and 0 bases from J, leaving 8 bases between. The chain's CDR3 is CASSERASSYNSPLHF. CDR3 nucleotides: TGTGCCAGCAGTGAAAGGGCGAGCTCCTATAATTCACCCCTCCACTTT. Full variable domain (remainder filled in from reference TRBV2 and TRBJ1-6): EPEVTQTPSHQVTQMGQEVILRCVPISNHLYFYWYRQILGQKVEFLVSFYNNEISEKSEIFDDQFSVERPDGSNFTLKIRSTKLEDSAMYFCASSERASSYNSPLHFGNGTRLTVT.

The sample holds many counts of this clonotype. V is TRBV7-3 and J is TRBJ2-1, with D maybe TRBD2 (6 bases). V was cut by 0 bases and J by 5 bases, with 14 bases left in between. CDR1 and CDR2 (germline): SGHTA, FQGTGA. The CDR3 totals 16 residues. The CDR3 region is CASSLTTGRQNNEQFF. The CDR3 region has the DNA TGTGCCAGCAGCTTAACAACCGGGAGACAGAACAATGAGCAGTTCTTC.

This sequence joins TRBV24-1 and TRBJ1-5, with D perhaps TRBD1 (6 bases). V shed 8 bases and J shed 0 bases, with 13 bases lying between them. Germline V gene sequence: CDR1 KGHDR, CDR2 SFDVKD. CDR3 length: 15 amino acids. The CDR3: CATTRTELSNQPQHF. The DNA for the CDR3 is TGTGCCACCACCCGGACAGAACTTAGCAATCAGCCCCAGCATTTT.

This clonotype was counted a few times. The rearrangement links TRBV20-1 to TRBJ2-3; no reliable D call. Germline-derived CDR1 and CDR2 are DFQATT and SNEGSKA (reference sequence). The CDR3 runs to 12 residues. Trimming removed 0 bases from V and 5 bases from J, with 6 bases in between. CDR3 sequence reads: CSARDVEDTQYF. The CDR3, as DNA: TGCAGTGCTAGAGATGTGGAAGATACGCAGTATTTT.

The rearrangement joins TRBV28 to TRBJ2-3, with D possibly TRBD2 on 5 matching bases. CDR1 and CDR2 (germline): MDHEN, SYDVKM. CDR3 size: 15 residues. V shed 8 bases and J shed 0 bases, with 15 bases lying between them. CDR3 bases: TGTGCCAGCGAATCTCGGGGTTCTAGCACAGATACGCAGTATTTT. Protein sequence: CASESRGSSTDTQYF.

This clonotype was counted at least ten times. The chain recombines TRBV4-1 with TRBJ2-7, with 7 bases fitting TRBD1. Germline-derived CDR1 and CDR2 are MGHRA and YSYEKL. Losses at the gene ends were 3 bases for V and 2 bases for J; bases not matched to a gene: 7. The CDR3 covers 15 residues. CDR3 sequence: CASSQGDSDTYEQYF. DNA for the CDR3: TGCGCCAGCAGCCAGGGGGACAGTGACACCTACGAGCAGTACTTC.

In its sample, this clonotype was seen many times. The V call is TRBV7-6, the J call TRBJ2-1; 10 bases line up with TRBD2. Germline-derived CDR1 and CDR2 are SGHVS and FNYEAQ. The CDR3 has 18 amino acids. V lost 2 bases and J lost 0; bases outside the gene matches: 7. The CDR3 loop is CASSLNERGGYSYNEQFF. CDR3 coding DNA: TGTGCCAGCAGCTTAAATGAGCGGGGGGGATACTCCTACAATGAGCAGTTCTTC.

This clonotype has just a few counts. The chain joins TRBV7-6 to TRBJ1-5; a possible D gene is TRBD1 (5 bases). The germline V gene encodes CDR1 SGHVS and CDR2 FNYEAQ. The CDR3 runs 14 residues. V lost 1 base and J lost 6, with 10 bases in between. The CDR3 region is CASSLGGVSQPQHF. The CDR3 region has the DNA TGTGCCAGCAGCTTAGGGGGGGTTTCTCAGCCCCAGCATTTT.

The V call is TRBV7-8, the J call TRBJ2-5, with D uncertain. V was shortened by 1 base and J by 5 bases, with 11 bases between the two germline ends. The CDR3 covers 14 residues. Germline CDR1 reads SGHVS; CDR2 reads FQNEAQ. The CDR3 DNA reads as TGTGCCAGCAGCTTAGAAGCTGAGTTGGAGACCCAGTACTTC. Translated, it gives CASSLEAELETQYF.

With respect to this clonotype: With a much larger clone just one base away, this may be a read error. V usage is TRBV6-6 and J usage is TRBJ1-4; D unclear. Germline-derived CDR1 and CDR2 are MNHNY and SVGAGI (reference sequence). V lost 6 bases, J lost 7 bases, and 21 bases lay in between. The CDR3 extends over 16 amino acids. The chain's CDR3 is CASRRGWTARGEKLFF. The CDR3 nucleotides are TGTGCCAGCAGGAGAGGATGGACGGCACGAGGTGAAAAACTGTTTTTT.

The genes are TRBV20-1 and TRBJ2-3; TRBD1 agrees at 9 bases. The CDR3 loop spans 14 amino acids. Losses at the gene ends were 2 bases for V and 4 bases for J; bases not matched to a gene: 4. CDR1 and CDR2 from the germline V gene are DFQATT and SNEGSKA (reference sequence). DNA for the CDR3: TGCAGTGCTAGATTGGACAGGGGCGCAGATACGCAGTATTTT. Amino acids: CSARLDRGADTQYF.

This clonotype has a single count. The CDR3 DNA reads TGCAGTGCTAGAGATCGGGAAAGGGGTGCCTATGGCTACACCTTC. Amino acids: CSARDRERGAYGYTF. The gene calls are TRBV20-1 and TRBJ1-2, with D possibly being TRBD1 (5 bases). Germline CDR1 reads DFQATT; CDR2 reads SNEGSKA (reference sequence). V was cut by 0 bases and J by 4 bases, with 15 bases left in between. The CDR3 sequence is 15 residues long.

This chain uses TRBV20-1 with TRBJ2-1; TRBD2 aligns across 7 bases. CDR1 is DFQATT and CDR2 is SNEGSKA in the germline V gene (reference sequence). The CDR3 runs 17 residues. Losses at the gene ends were 0 bases for V and 6 bases for J; bases not matched to a gene: 14. As DNA, the CDR3 is TGCAGTGCTAGAGACCCGGGGCGGCTAGCGGATTTCAATGAGCAGTTCTTC. Translation: CSARDPGRLADFNEQFF.

This chain uses TRBV28 with TRBJ1-3, with a possible D match to TRBD1 (6 bases). Germline CDR1 reads MDHEN; CDR2 reads SYDVKM. Trimming took off 6 bases at V and 1 base at J, with 22 bases between the two ends. The CDR3 contains 18 residues. For the CDR3, the DNA is TGTGCCAGCAGCCAGTTTCATGGCAGGGGCCCTTCTGGAAACACCATATATTTT. Its translation is CASSQFHGRGPSGNTIYF.

This clonotype was observed a few times. V gene TRBV5-1 combines with J gene TRBJ2-3; D perhaps matches TRBD2 (5 bases). V was trimmed by 1 base and J by 4 bases, leaving 16 bases between them. CDR1 is SGHRS, CDR2 YFSETQ, per germline. This CDR3 spans 16 amino acids. The CDR3 coding sequence is TGCGCCAGCAGCTTGCCCCTGGGGAGAGCCCCAGATACGCAGTATTTT. This encodes CASSLPLGRAPDTQYF. The variable domain in full, with the rest retrieved from reference TRBV5-1 and TRBJ2-3, is KAGVTQTPRYLIKTRGQQVTLSCSPISGHRSVSWYQQTPGQGLQFLFEYFSETQRNKGNFPGRFSGRQFSNSRSEMNVSTLELGDSALYLCASSLPLGRAPDTQYFGPGTRLTVL.

J is TRBJ2-2 and V is TRBV6-5; D perhaps matches TRBD1 (5 bases). This CDR3 comprises 15 residues. V was pared by 0 bases and J by 0 bases, with 5 bases between. Germline CDR1 MNHEY, CDR2 SVGAGI. The CDR3: CASSYSTANTGELFF. The CDR3 bases are TGTGCCAGCAGTTACTCGACAGCGAACACCGGGGAGCTGTTTTTT.

This clonotype was seen a single time. Here the CDR3 DNA reads TGTGCCAGCAGCTCCACCCCCCTCCCGGGACGCCTAAAGATGGAGACCCAGTACTTC. Protein product: CASSSTPLPGRLKMETQYF. The gene calls are TRBV7-6 and TRBJ2-5; D is perhaps TRBD1 or TRBD2 (5 bases each). Germline V CDR1 and CDR2: SGHVS, FNYEAQ. This CDR3 is 19 amino acids long. The V end lost 4 bases, the J end lost 5 bases, and 29 bases lay between the germline ends.

J is TRBJ1-2 and V is TRBV18, with D uncertain. Germline lookup yields CDR1 KGHSH and CDR2 LQKENI. V was cut by 0 bases and J by 6 bases, with 20 bases left in between. This CDR3 spans 17 amino acids. The CDR3 DNA follows: TGTGCCAGCTCACCACCTCTGAGGACCCACGTGGGCGATGGCTACACCTTC. This encodes CASSPPLRTHVGDGYTF.

Worth noting for this clonotype: Relative to the germline gene, one junction end is altered; a read error may explain this. The chain employs TRBV24-1 and TRBJ2-1; unclear D gene. The CDR3 has 8 amino acids. CDR1 and CDR2 from the germline V gene are KGHDR and SFDVKD. CDR3 DNA: TGTGCCACCAGTGAACCCAGGTTC. As protein: CATSEPRF.

A few counts support this clonotype. The J gene is TRBJ2-1, the V gene TRBV28; tentative D call: TRBD1 (5 bases). CDR1 and CDR2 (germline): MDHEN, SYDVKM. CDR3 length: 15 residues. The V end lost 3 bases, the J end lost 4 bases, and 13 bases lay between the germline ends. As DNA, the CDR3 is TGTGCCAGCAGTTTCAGGGCAGAGCTTTACAATGAGCAGTTCTTC. It yields the protein CASSFRAELYNEQFF.

This clonotype was picked up many times. The rearrangement uses TRBV7-6 and TRBJ2-7; a possible D gene is TRBD1 (6 bases). The V gene lost 4 bases and the J gene lost 7 bases, with 23 bases spanning the gap. The V gene's germline CDR1 is SGHVS and CDR2 FNYEAQ. The CDR3 spans 16 residues. CDR3 DNA sequence: TGTGCCAGCAGCTCTCTTAGACAGGCATCGTACGAGGAGCAGTACTTC. Amino acids: CASSSLRQASYEEQYF.

The J gene is TRBJ2-1, the V gene TRBV2, with 15 bases fitting TRBD2. The germline V gene encodes CDR1 SNHLY and CDR2 FYNNEI. CDR3 length: 19 residues. V was pared by 5 bases and J by 5 bases, with 13 bases of the junction left unmatched. As DNA, the CDR3 is TGTGCCAGCAGTCGTCCGGGACTAGCGGGGGGTTCTGTCCACAATGAGCAGTTCTTC. Protein sequence: CASSRPGLAGGSVHNEQFF.